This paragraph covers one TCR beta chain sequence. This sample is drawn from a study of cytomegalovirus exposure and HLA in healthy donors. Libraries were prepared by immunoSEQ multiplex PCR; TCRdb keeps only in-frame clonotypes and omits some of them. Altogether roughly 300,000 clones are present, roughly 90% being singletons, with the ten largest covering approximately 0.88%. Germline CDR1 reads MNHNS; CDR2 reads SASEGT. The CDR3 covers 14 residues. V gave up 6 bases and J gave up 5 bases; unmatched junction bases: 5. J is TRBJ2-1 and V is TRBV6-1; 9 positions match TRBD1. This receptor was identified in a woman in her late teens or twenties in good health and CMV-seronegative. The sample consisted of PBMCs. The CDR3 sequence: CASRPGTGNNEQFF. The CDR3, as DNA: TGTGCCAGCAGGCCCGGGACAGGGAACAATGAGCAGTTCTTC.